This T cell receptor (beta chain) derives from a study of cytomegalovirus exposure and HLA in healthy donors. In the study overall: Samples from HLA-typed donors yielded 65 million to 85 million unique TCRs in an early data release.

In the PCR, 60 Vbeta and 13 Jbeta primers were used. Data came from immunoSEQ multiplex PCR; TCRdb stores just in-frame clones and leaves some out. In the table there are approximately 190,000 clones, approximately 84% of which are singletons. The ends were cut back, 6 bases at V and 4 bases at J, with 14 bases in the middle. The CDR3 runs to 14 residues. CDR1 and CDR2 (germline): SGHTA, FQGNSA. The V and J genes are TRBV7-2 and TRBJ2-3, with D possibly being TRBD2 (5 bases). Material: PBMCs. This sequence was found in a middle-aged man in good health and CMV-seronegative. This chain's CDR3 is CASSPRRTSDTQYF. In nucleotides, the CDR3 is TGTGCCAGCAGTCCGAGGAGGACTTCAGATACGCAGTATTTT.